This TCR beta chain was obtained from a study of shared clonotypes between healthy human individuals. The protocol was immunoSEQ multiplex PCR, while the TCRdb copy is restricted to in-frame clones and leaves out a portion. The table shows some 480,000 clones, with roughly 85% occurring only once. The sequence was obtained from a woman in her forties in good health. Some clones in this sample may be carry-over from other donors' samples. The source material was PBMCs.

The CDR3 loop reads CASSQEAQGGTTDTQYF. The CDR3 bases are TGTGCCAGCAGCCAAGAGGCCCAGGGGGGGACCACAGATACGCAGTATTTT. V usage is TRBV4-2 and J usage is TRBJ2-3; the D gene could be TRBD1 or TRBD2 (7 bases each). The germline V gene encodes CDR1 LGHNA and CDR2 YNFKEQ. Trimming shortened V by 0 bases and J by 2 bases, and 15 bases separated the two germline ends. The CDR3 is 17 amino acids.